This is a list of T cell receptor beta chains from one sample in a study of blood T cell repertoires in COVID-19. The protocol was immunoSEQ multiplex PCR, while the TCRdb copy is restricted to in-frame clones and leaves out a portion. The sample carries fewer than 250,000 clones, 87% recorded once. The sample comprised PBMCs or T cells enriched from blood (not recorded which). The origin of the receptors is a man aged 30 to 39 who had recovered from COVID-19. The CDR3 runs from the conserved cysteine through the conserved F or W. Each record gives: D gene, J gene, clone size, V gene, CDR3 DNA, CDR3 protein. D genes are given only for firm matches. The listing skips clone size in some rows; elsewhere it reads once, few, many or a size class.

TRBD1	TRBJ2-1	once	TRBV28	TGTGCCAGCAGTTTAGGGACAGGGGAGAATAAGCAGTTCTTC	CASSLGTGENKQFF
.	TRBJ1-2	.	TRBV5-4	TGTGCCAGCAGCTTGGCCGGCGGGGGACACTATGGCTACACCTTC	CASSLAGGGHYGYTF
.	TRBJ2-1	.	TRBV27	TGTGCCAGCAGGCCCACGGCGGAGGGCAATGAGCAGTTCTTC	CASRPTAEGNEQFF
.	TRBJ1-6	.	TRBV19	TGTGCCAGTAGTATTCGAGGGCTCGCGAATTCACCCCTCCACTTT	CASSIRGLANSPLHF
TRBD2	TRBJ2-2	.	TRBV19	TGTGCCAGTACCCCCTGGGGGAGGGGACTAGCGGGAAGGTCCGGGGAGCTGTTTTTT	CASTPWGRGLAGRSGELFF
.	TRBJ2-7	.	TRBV29-1	TGCAGCGTTTCCGGGAAACTCTCCTACGAGCAGTACTTC	CSVSGKLSYEQYF
.	TRBJ1-1	once	TRBV5-1	TGCGCCAGCAGCTTGGACAGGCAATCGGGGAACACTGAAGCTTTCTTT	CASSLDRQSGNTEAFF
TRBD2	TRBJ2-7	.	TRBV4-2	TGTGCCAGCAGCCATGCGACTAGCGGGAGTATGTACGAGCAGTACTTC	CASSHATSGSMYEQYF
.	TRBJ1-1	.	TRBV5-1	TGCGCCAGCAGCTTGGCCGGTGCCGAGGTTGAAGCTTTCTTT	CASSLAGAEVEAFF
.	TRBJ1-1	once	TRBV12-3/TRBV12-4	TGTGCCAGCAGGGCGGGAGGACGCACTGAAGCTTTCTTT	CASRAGGRTEAFF
.	TRBJ1-3	.	TRBV3-1/TRBV3-2	TGTGCCAGCAGCCAGGTCGGGACCATATATTTT	CASSQVGTIYF
.	TRBJ1-1	.	TRBV7-9	TGTGCCAGCAGCGGGGGGGCAATACGGAACACTGAAGCTTTCTTT	CASSGGAIRNTEAFF
TRBD2	TRBJ2-5	.	TRBV19	TGTGCCAGTAAAGCGGGAGGGCCTTTAGCGGAGACCCAGTACTTC	CASKAGGPLAETQYF
.	TRBJ1-3	.	TRBV7-9	TGTGCCAGCAGCTTAATCTTAGACAGCCTGACCTCTGGAAACACCATATATTTT	CASSLILDSLTSGNTIYF
TRBD1	TRBJ1-2	.	TRBV27	TGTGCCAGCAGTTCTATCAGGGGGAACTATGGCTACACCTTC	CASSSIRGNYGYTF
.	TRBJ2-7	.	TRBV5-1	TGCGCCAGCAGCCTCCCGGGACTGGAATCCTACGAGCAGTACTTC	CASSLPGLESYEQYF
.	TRBJ1-1	once	TRBV6-2/TRBV6-3	TGTGCCAGCAGTTACGGAGGCTCGAAGCAAGCTTTCTTT	CASSYGGSKQAFF
.	TRBJ2-3	.	TRBV6-5	TGTGCCAGCAGGGTTTCCGGGACATACACAGATACGCAGTATTTT	CASRVSGTYTDTQYF
TRBD2	TRBJ2-7	.	TRBV6-4	TGTGCCATCAAGGGACTAGCGGGACCGCGCTACGAGCAGTACTTC	CAIKGLAGPRYEQYF
.	TRBJ1-4	.	TRBV27	TGTGCCAGCAGTCCAGACACAAAGGTTGAAAAACTGTTTTTT	CASSPDTKVEKLFF
TRBD2	TRBJ2-1	.	TRBV20-1	TGCAGTGCGGGGGGGTACAATGAGCAGTTCTTC	CSAGGYNEQFF
.	TRBJ1-3	.	TRBV5-5	TGTGCCAGCAGCTTGAGGATCCCCAGAGGTCTGAACACCATATATTTT	CASSLRIPRGLNTIYF
.	TRBJ2-7	.	TRBV7-9	TGTGCCAGCAGCTTACTGGCGGATCAGCAGTACTTC	CASSLLADQQYF
.	TRBJ2-7	.	TRBV3-1/TRBV3-2	TGTGCCAGCAGCCAACCCCCCCGACAGGCGGCATACGAGCAGTACTTC	CASSQPPRQAAYEQYF
.	TRBJ1-1	.	TRBV27	TGTGCCAGCAGACACATGAACACTGAAGCTTTCTTT	CASRHMNTEAFF
.	TRBJ1-6	.	TRBV19	TGTGCCAGTACTGGGCAGGGAGGCTCACCCCTCCACTTT	CASTGQGGSPLHF
TRBD2	TRBJ2-3	.	TRBV4-3	TGCGCCAGCAGCCTATTTAGACTAGCTAGCACAGATACGCAGTATTTT	CASSLFRLASTDTQYF
.	TRBJ1-2	.	TRBV4-1	TGCGCCAGCAGCCCGCTAGTCCCAGGACAGAAAGCTAACTATGGCTACACCTTC	CASSPLVPGQKANYGYTF
TRBD2	TRBJ2-1	.	TRBV30	TGTGCCTGCAGGACTAGCGGGACTTCGGGTGAGCAGTTCTTC	CACRTSGTSGEQFF
TRBD1	TRBJ1-2	.	TRBV5-3	TGTGCCAGAAGCTTGGGGGATTACAGGGGGAATAAGAACTATGGCTACACCTTC	CARSLGDYRGNKNYGYTF
TRBD1	TRBJ2-3	many	TRBV9	TGTGCCAGCAGCCCAATGGACAGGGGGCCATATACGCAGTATTTT	CASSPMDRGPYTQYF
.	TRBJ1-6	.	TRBV4-2	TGTGCCAGCAGCCAAGATTATCAGGGTTTGGGTTCACCCCTCCACTTT	CASSQDYQGLGSPLHF
.	TRBJ1-2	.	TRBV18	TGTGCCAGCTCACCCCCGGGGGGTGCCTATGGCTACACCTTC	CASSPPGGAYGYTF
TRBD2	TRBJ2-1	.	TRBV5-1	TGCGCCAGCAGCTCGGATAGAAGCGGGATTGGTGAGCAGTTCTTC	CASSSDRSGIGEQFF
.	TRBJ2-3	.	TRBV4-2	TGTGCCAGCAGCCTCCGCCCTCAGGGGGGCTCCTCAGATACGCAGTATTTT	CASSLRPQGGSSDTQYF
.	TRBJ1-1	.	TRBV12-5	TGTGCTAGTGGTTACACGGGGGGCACTCAAGAAGCTTTCTTT	CASGYTGGTQEAFF
.	TRBJ2-5	.	TRBV15	TGTGCCACCAGCCCTGCGGGGCCCCAAGAGACCCAGTACTTC	CATSPAGPQETQYF
TRBD1	TRBJ2-5	.	TRBV5-1	TGCGCCAGCAGCGGGGGACAGGCCGGGGAGACCCAGTACTTC	CASSGGQAGETQYF
.	TRBJ1-1	.	TRBV10-2	TGCGCCAGTCAAGAGGGGAACACTGAAGCTTTCTTT	CASQEGNTEAFF
.	TRBJ1-5	.	TRBV28	TGTGCCAGCAGTCCGGGGATCCAGCCCCAGCATTTT	CASSPGIQPQHF
TRBD1	TRBJ1-2	.	TRBV27	TGTGCCAGCCATAGCCGCGGGACAGCCGAATTTAACTATGGCTACACCTTC	CASHSRGTAEFNYGYTF